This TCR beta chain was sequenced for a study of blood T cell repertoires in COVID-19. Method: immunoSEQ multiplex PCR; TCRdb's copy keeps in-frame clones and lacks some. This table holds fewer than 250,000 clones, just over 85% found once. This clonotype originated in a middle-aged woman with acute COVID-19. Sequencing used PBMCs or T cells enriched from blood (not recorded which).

CDR3 DNA: TGTGCCAGCAGTTTAACCGGGCTAGCGGGACGAGACGGGGAGCTGTTTTTT. Residues: CASSLTGLAGRDGELFF. This chain connects TRBV28 to TRBJ2-2; 9 bases map to TRBD2. V was pared by 2 bases and J by 7 bases, with 11 bases of the junction left unmatched. Germline CDR1 reads MDHEN; CDR2 reads SYDVKM. The CDR3 length is 17 residues.